This record covers a single T cell receptor beta chain. What it recognizes is unknown. The CDR3 loop spans 17 amino acids. V lost 2 bases to trimming and J lost 0 bases, with 14 bases between them. Germline-derived CDR1 and CDR2 are SGDLS and YYNGEE. The sample is drawn from a study of tissue T cells after allogeneic stem cell transplantation. Whole-study results and caveats: Which tissue TCRs were alloreactive or antigen-specific was not determined. Some clones might be persisting host cells.

This table comes from immunoSEQ multiplex PCR, and its TCRdb copy is limited to in-frame clones, with some not included. The table lists more than 9,000 clones, about 69% of them singletons. The sequence was obtained from a male donor aged 60 or older with lung cancer. The sample in question was tissue from the stomach, obtained at autopsy. The chain combines TRBV9 with TRBJ1-4; tentative D call: TRBD1 (6 bases). The CDR3 is CASSVGGALATNEKLFF. DNA of the CDR3: TGTGCCAGCAGCGTTGGGGGGGCCCTCGCAACTAATGAAAAACTGTTTTTT.